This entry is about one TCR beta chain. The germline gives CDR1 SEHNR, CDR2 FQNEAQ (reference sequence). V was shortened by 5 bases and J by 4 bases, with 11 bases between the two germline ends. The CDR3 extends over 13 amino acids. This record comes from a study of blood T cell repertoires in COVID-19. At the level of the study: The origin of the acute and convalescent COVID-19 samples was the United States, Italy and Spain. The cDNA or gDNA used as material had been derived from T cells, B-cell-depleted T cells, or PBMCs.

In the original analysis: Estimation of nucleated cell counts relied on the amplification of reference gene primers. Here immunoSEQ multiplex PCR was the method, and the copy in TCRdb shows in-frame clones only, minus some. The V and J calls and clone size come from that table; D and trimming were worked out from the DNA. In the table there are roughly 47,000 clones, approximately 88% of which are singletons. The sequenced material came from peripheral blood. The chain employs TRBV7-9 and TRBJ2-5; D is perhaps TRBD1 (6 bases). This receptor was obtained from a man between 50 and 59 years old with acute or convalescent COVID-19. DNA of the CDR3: TGTGCCAGCAGCCCCAGGGGTCCAGAGACCCAGTACTTC. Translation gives CASSPRGPETQYF.